This T cell receptor beta chain was profiled in a study of Graves' ophthalmopathy and Graves' hyperthyroidism. Using RNA transcripts, the TCR beta CDR3 regions were amplified. After a first-round RT-PCR with HTBI primers, a second-round multiplex PCR was run. TCRdb called the multiplex PCR reads again in MiXCR, with one record for every CDR3 protein. The repertoire consists of a few hundred thousand distinct CDR3 sequences, with around 16% occurring once and the leading ten covering 1.6%. The CDR3 spans 16 residues. Germline assignment: CDR1 KGHSH and CDR2 LQKENI. V dropped 3 bases and J dropped 1; count of bases not matched to a gene: 9.

Sequencing was carried out using peripheral blood. The rearrangement uses TRBV18 and TRBJ2-7, with 7 nucleotides matching TRBD2. The sequence was obtained from a woman aged 18-29 years with Graves' ophthalmopathy. Here the CDR3 reads CASSPSGRRSSYEQYF. The CDR3 nucleotides read TGTGCCAGCTCACCCTCCGGGAGGAGGAGTTCCTACGAGCAGTACTTC.